These T cell receptor beta chains were read from a single sample in a study of CD8+ T cells in alopecia areata. The protocol was immunoSEQ multiplex PCR, while the TCRdb copy is restricted to in-frame clones and leaves out a portion. The repertoire holds 110,000 or so clones, 45% to 70% seen once, with roughly 20% in the top ten. The sequencing sample was made of CD8+ T cells sorted from blood. The receptors come from a human donor in good health. CDR3s include the opening cysteine and the closing phenylalanine or tryptophan. Each record gives: D gene, clone size, V gene, J gene, CDR3 DNA, CDR3 protein. D genes are given only for firm matches. Clone size is stated in some rows and not others, as once, few, many or a class when expanded.

d_call: TRBD1; clone_size: .; v_call: TRBV7-3; j_call: TRBJ2-3; cdr3_nt: TGTGCCAGCAGCCCCGGACAGGGGGGACCGGACACAGATACGCAGTATTTT; cdr3_aa: CASSPGQGGPDTDTQYF
d_call: .; clone_size: few; v_call: TRBV5-1; j_call: TRBJ2-3; cdr3_nt: TGCGCCAGCTCTCGATACTCTAAGGATACGCAGTATTTT; cdr3_aa: CASSRYSKDTQYF
d_call: TRBD1; clone_size: .; v_call: TRBV7-2; j_call: TRBJ2-6; cdr3_nt: TGTGCCAGCAGCATTATGACAGGGTCTGGGGCCAACGTCCTGACTTTC; cdr3_aa: CASSIMTGSGANVLTF
d_call: .; clone_size: medium-sized; v_call: TRBV4-2; j_call: TRBJ2-7; cdr3_nt: TGTGCCAGCAGCCTGGACGCAGGCTACGAGCAGTACTTC; cdr3_aa: CASSLDAGYEQYF
d_call: .; clone_size: few; v_call: TRBV4-3; j_call: TRBJ1-3; cdr3_nt: TGCGCCAGCAGTCACCTTGGGGCGGGGGTTCGTTGGATGTCTTCTGGAAACACCATATATTTT; cdr3_aa: CASSHLGAGVRWMSSGNTIYF
d_call: .; clone_size: .; v_call: TRBV10-2; j_call: TRBJ1-6; cdr3_nt: TGCGCCAGCAGTCCTTCTGGGGATAGCTCCTATAATTCACCCCTCCACTTT; cdr3_aa: CASSPSGDSSYNSPLHF
d_call: .; clone_size: .; v_call: TRBV27; j_call: TRBJ2-7; cdr3_nt: TGTGCCAGCGGCTACCCTGGGGTCTACGAGCAGTACTTC; cdr3_aa: CASGYPGVYEQYF
d_call: TRBD2; clone_size: .; v_call: TRBV27; j_call: TRBJ2-5; cdr3_nt: TGTGCCAGCAGTCAGATCGGCGGGGGGAAGACCCAGTACTTC; cdr3_aa: CASSQIGGGKTQYF
d_call: .; clone_size: few; v_call: TRBV4-1; j_call: TRBJ2-1; cdr3_nt: TGCGCCAGCAGCCAGCAGAGGGGGATAAGGGTCAATGAGCAGTTCTTC; cdr3_aa: CASSQQRGIRVNEQFF
d_call: TRBD1; clone_size: .; v_call: TRBV7-4; j_call: TRBJ1-1; cdr3_nt: TGTGCCAGCAGCCCCCCAGGACAGGGTATTTCGATGTACACTGAAGCTTTCTTT; cdr3_aa: CASSPPGQGISMYTEAFF
d_call: TRBD2; clone_size: .; v_call: TRBV4-3; j_call: TRBJ2-1; cdr3_nt: TGCGCCAGCAGCCAAGATGGGGGTAGCGGGGGTCTCTCCTACAATGAGCAGTTCTTC; cdr3_aa: CASSQDGGSGGLSYNEQFF
d_call: .; clone_size: .; v_call: TRBV19; j_call: TRBJ1-5; cdr3_nt: TGTGCCAGTACCCCGGACAGTTATAGCAATCAGCCCCAGCATTTT; cdr3_aa: CASTPDSYSNQPQHF
d_call: .; clone_size: .; v_call: TRBV7-9; j_call: TRBJ1-1; cdr3_nt: TGTGCCAGCACCCTCTCGGGCAGTGAAGCTTTCTTT; cdr3_aa: CASTLSGSEAFF
d_call: TRBD1; clone_size: .; v_call: TRBV10-2; j_call: TRBJ2-5; cdr3_nt: TGCGCCAGCGGACAGGGGCAAGAGACCCAGTACTTC; cdr3_aa: CASGQGQETQYF
d_call: .; clone_size: .; v_call: TRBV15; j_call: TRBJ2-7; cdr3_nt: TGTGCCACCAGCAGAGATTTCGGGACACCGGACTTC; cdr3_aa: CATSRDFGTPDF
d_call: TRBD1; clone_size: .; v_call: TRBV15; j_call: TRBJ2-3; cdr3_nt: TGTGCCACCAGCAGAGGGGACAGGACCACAGATACGCAGTATTTT; cdr3_aa: CATSRGDRTTDTQYF
d_call: TRBD1; clone_size: .; v_call: TRBV2; j_call: TRBJ1-2; cdr3_nt: TGTGCCAGCAGTGAAACGAGACAGGGCTCACATGGCTACACCTTC; cdr3_aa: CASSETRQGSHGYTF
d_call: TRBD1; clone_size: few; v_call: TRBV6-1; j_call: TRBJ2-5; cdr3_nt: TGTGCCAGCAGTGAGGGACAGTACGTTTCCTGGGAGACCCAGTACTTC; cdr3_aa: CASSEGQYVSWETQYF
d_call: .; clone_size: .; v_call: TRBV19; j_call: TRBJ1-1; cdr3_nt: TGTGCCAGTAGTATAGCTGGCACTGAAGCTTTCTTT; cdr3_aa: CASSIAGTEAFF
d_call: TRBD2; clone_size: .; v_call: TRBV13; j_call: TRBJ2-1; cdr3_nt: TGTGCCAGCAGCCGAGATCCGGGACTAGCACACAATGAGCAGTTCTTC; cdr3_aa: CASSRDPGLAHNEQFF
d_call: .; clone_size: .; v_call: TRBV10-2; j_call: TRBJ2-5; cdr3_nt: TGCGCCACTACCCAGGGACTCCAAGAGACCCAGTACTTC; cdr3_aa: CATTQGLQETQYF
d_call: .; clone_size: few; v_call: TRBV6-6; j_call: TRBJ1-2; cdr3_nt: TGTGCCAGCAGTACCCCTACAGGGAAAGGCTACACCTTC; cdr3_aa: CASSTPTGKGYTF
d_call: .; clone_size: .; v_call: TRBV13; j_call: TRBJ2-3; cdr3_nt: TGTGCCAGCAGCTCGAATCCGGACGGAGGGGTATACCCAAGCACAGATACGCAGTATTTT; cdr3_aa: CASSSNPDGGVYPSTDTQYF
d_call: .; clone_size: .; v_call: TRBV4-3; j_call: TRBJ2-1; cdr3_nt: TGCGCCAGCAGCCAAAGCATCTCCTTCTACAATGAGCAGTTCTTC; cdr3_aa: CASSQSISFYNEQFF
d_call: .; clone_size: once; v_call: TRBV2; j_call: TRBJ2-3; cdr3_nt: TGTGCCAGCAGCGGGGTTACGCAGTATTTT; cdr3_aa: CASSGVTQYF
d_call: TRBD1; clone_size: few; v_call: TRBV4-1; j_call: TRBJ2-7; cdr3_nt: TGCGCCAGCAGCCAAGTCGAGACAGGGGTGTACGAGCAGTACTTC; cdr3_aa: CASSQVETGVYEQYF
d_call: .; clone_size: few; v_call: TRBV30; j_call: TRBJ1-3; cdr3_nt: TGTGCCTGGAGTTCATACAGGGCCCGTTACTCTGGAAACACCATATATTTT; cdr3_aa: CAWSSYRARYSGNTIYF
d_call: .; clone_size: .; v_call: TRBV10-3; j_call: TRBJ2-3; cdr3_nt: TGTGCCACCTCACCCGGGGACAGCACAGATACGCAGTATTTT; cdr3_aa: CATSPGDSTDTQYF
d_call: TRBD2; clone_size: .; v_call: TRBV5-4; j_call: TRBJ2-3; cdr3_nt: TGTGCCAGCAGCTTGTCACTAGCGGGGGGAACCGATACGCAGTATTTT; cdr3_aa: CASSLSLAGGTDTQYF
d_call: .; clone_size: .; v_call: TRBV4-1; j_call: TRBJ1-4; cdr3_nt: TGCGCCAGCAGCCAAGATTGGGGAGACGAAAAACTGTTTTTT; cdr3_aa: CASSQDWGDEKLFF
d_call: .; clone_size: .; v_call: TRBV6-5; j_call: TRBJ2-5; cdr3_nt: TGTGCCAGCAGTTACGGGGCCGGGGAGACCCAGTACTTC; cdr3_aa: CASSYGAGETQYF
d_call: TRBD2; clone_size: .; v_call: TRBV6-5; j_call: TRBJ2-1; cdr3_nt: TGTGCCAGCAGTTACTCGAAGACTAGCGGATACAATGAGCAGTTCTTC; cdr3_aa: CASSYSKTSGYNEQFF
d_call: .; clone_size: .; v_call: TRBV6-8; j_call: TRBJ2-5; cdr3_nt: TGTGCCAGCAGTTACTCGGACCAGGGAGGCCAAGAGACCCAGTACTTC; cdr3_aa: CASSYSDQGGQETQYF
d_call: TRBD2; clone_size: .; v_call: TRBV2; j_call: TRBJ2-5; cdr3_nt: TGTGCCAGCAGTGATTTGGCGGGGGGCCCCCAGGAGACCCAGTACTTC; cdr3_aa: CASSDLAGGPQETQYF
d_call: TRBD2; clone_size: .; v_call: TRBV2; j_call: TRBJ2-1; cdr3_nt: TGTGCCAGCACCGGGGGGGGGAATGAGCAGTTCTTC; cdr3_aa: CASTGGGNEQFF
d_call: .; clone_size: .; v_call: TRBV7-9; j_call: TRBJ2-5; cdr3_nt: TGTGCCAGCAGCTTAGAGGCAGGGCCCCCGTCGGCGCCCCAGTACTTC; cdr3_aa: CASSLEAGPPSAPQYF
d_call: TRBD2; clone_size: .; v_call: TRBV5-1; j_call: TRBJ2-5; cdr3_nt: TGCGCCAGCAGACCCGCTAGCGGTAGTCAAGAGACCCAGTACTTC; cdr3_aa: CASRPASGSQETQYF
d_call: .; clone_size: .; v_call: TRBV29-1; j_call: TRBJ2-2; cdr3_nt: TGCAGCGTCGGGACAATCACCGGGGAGCTGTTTTTT; cdr3_aa: CSVGTITGELFF
d_call: .; clone_size: few; v_call: TRBV4-3; j_call: TRBJ2-7; cdr3_nt: TGCGCCAGCAGCCAAGAAATGGGAAGTTCCTACGAGCAGTACTTC; cdr3_aa: CASSQEMGSSYEQYF
d_call: TRBD1; clone_size: .; v_call: TRBV19; j_call: TRBJ2-3; cdr3_nt: TGTGCCGCCCGGGACAGAGACACAGATACGCAGTATTTT; cdr3_aa: CAARDRDTDTQYF
d_call: .; clone_size: .; v_call: TRBV7-9; j_call: TRBJ2-3; cdr3_nt: TGTGCCAGCAGCTTCCCCAGGCCCTCCCGGGATACGCAGTATTTT; cdr3_aa: CASSFPRPSRDTQYF
d_call: TRBD2; clone_size: few; v_call: TRBV6-6; j_call: TRBJ2-3; cdr3_nt: TGTGCCAGCAGTTACCGCGGGGGGGATACGCAGTATTTT; cdr3_aa: CASSYRGGDTQYF
d_call: TRBD1; clone_size: .; v_call: TRBV4-3; j_call: TRBJ2-7; cdr3_nt: TGCGCCAGCAGCCCCACCAGGACAGGGTCAGAGCAGTACTTC; cdr3_aa: CASSPTRTGSEQYF
d_call: .; clone_size: few; v_call: TRBV7-2; j_call: TRBJ2-1; cdr3_nt: TGTGCCAGCAGCCTTAGTGATGAGCAGTTCTTC; cdr3_aa: CASSLSDEQFF
d_call: .; clone_size: .; v_call: TRBV28; j_call: TRBJ1-2; cdr3_nt: TGTGCCAGCAGACACGAAGCCTCGAAGGGGGGAGTAGGCTACACCTTC; cdr3_aa: CASRHEASKGGVGYTF
d_call: .; clone_size: .; v_call: TRBV27; j_call: TRBJ2-7; cdr3_nt: TGTGCCAGCAGTTTATGGCCGGGCGGACGTCTCGAGCAGTACTTC; cdr3_aa: CASSLWPGGRLEQYF
d_call: .; clone_size: .; v_call: TRBV6-1; j_call: TRBJ1-2; cdr3_nt: TGTGCCAGCACACGGCAGACTCTAAAAGATGGCTACACCTTC; cdr3_aa: CASTRQTLKDGYTF
d_call: .; clone_size: .; v_call: TRBV4-2; j_call: TRBJ2-6; cdr3_nt: TGTGCCAGCAGCCTCCCCAGGGGGGTGCGGTCTGGGGCCAACGTCCTGACTTTC; cdr3_aa: CASSLPRGVRSGANVLTF
d_call: TRBD1; clone_size: few; v_call: TRBV14; j_call: TRBJ2-3; cdr3_nt: TGTGCCAGCAGCCGATTACAGGGGGCTATGGATACGCAGTATTTT; cdr3_aa: CASSRLQGAMDTQYF
d_call: .; clone_size: few; v_call: TRBV5-4; j_call: TRBJ2-5; cdr3_nt: TGTGCCAGCAGCCGCCAAACCATCCAGAGTCACCAAGAGACCCAGTACTTC; cdr3_aa: CASSRQTIQSHQETQYF
d_call: TRBD2; clone_size: .; v_call: TRBV10-2; j_call: TRBJ2-7; cdr3_nt: TGCGCCAGCAGAAGCGGGACTCCCGGCGAGCAGTACTTC; cdr3_aa: CASRSGTPGEQYF
d_call: .; clone_size: .; v_call: TRBV15; j_call: TRBJ1-1; cdr3_nt: TGTGCCACCAGCAGAGCCAGGTCCACTGAAGCTTTCTTT; cdr3_aa: CATSRARSTEAFF
d_call: TRBD1; clone_size: .; v_call: TRBV28; j_call: TRBJ2-7; cdr3_nt: TGTGCCAGCACCCCTAGGACAGGGACCGAGCAGTACTTC; cdr3_aa: CASTPRTGTEQYF
d_call: .; clone_size: few; v_call: TRBV4-1; j_call: TRBJ2-4; cdr3_nt: TGCGCCAGCAGCCGGGGCGATGCCAAAAACATTCAGTACTTC; cdr3_aa: CASSRGDAKNIQYF
d_call: .; clone_size: once; v_call: TRBV4-3; j_call: TRBJ1-5; cdr3_nt: TGCGCCAGCAGCCAAGATAGGGATCCCCCAGGTCAGCCCCAGCATTTT; cdr3_aa: CASSQDRDPPGQPQHF